This entry lists 17 T cell receptor beta chains sequenced from one sample in a study of blood T cell repertoires in COVID-19 (dated by TCRdb to the early 2020s). Library preparation was by the immunoSEQ multiplex PCR assay. TCRdb provides this immuneACCESS table in a form limited to in-frame rearrangements. Some clones are lacking; in checked studies, under half of them reflect an unresolved V gene, and why the rest are absent is not known. The sample has 50,000 to 65,000 clones on record, approximately 92% of them singletons. Roughly 4.2% of the sample is taken by the ten largest. The material sequenced was peripheral blood. The receptors here all came from a man aged 50-60 years with active COVID-19.

This clone occurred a few times. This chain links TRBV4-3 with TRBJ1-1; tentatively, D is TRBD1 (5 bases). From germline, CDR1 is LGHNA and CDR2 YSLEER. The V end lost 4 bases, the J end lost 2 bases, and 8 bases lay between the germline ends. This CDR3 is built from 13 residues. Written as DNA, the CDR3 is TGCGCCAGCAGCCTTGGACATAACACTGAAGCTTTCTTT. This translates into CASSLGHNTEAFF.

The rearrangement uses TRBV7-9 and TRBJ1-3; perhaps TRBD1 as D (5 bases). V was pared by 5 bases and J by 5 bases, with 13 bases between. Germline CDR1 SEHNR, CDR2 FQNEAQ (reference sequence). The CDR3 is made up of 14 amino acids. CDR3 DNA sequence: TGTGCCAGCAGCCCGGAGGGGAGTAGAAACACCATATATTTT. It translates to CASSPEGSRNTIYF.

J is TRBJ2-5 and V is TRBV11-3; 12 bases agree with TRBD1. V gave up 1 base and J gave up 5 bases; unmatched junction bases: 11. This CDR3 is built from 18 residues. Germline values: CDR1 SGHNT, CDR2 YENEEA. This CDR3 is CASSLVTWGQGARETQYF. The CDR3 nucleotides read TGTGCCAGCAGCTTAGTCACATGGGGACAGGGGGCTCGGGAGACCCAGTACTTC. The full variable domain, its missing parts supplied by reference TRBV11-3 and TRBJ2-5, is EAGVVQSPRYKIIEKKQPVAFWCNPISGHNTLYWYLQNLGQGPELLIRYENEEAVDDSQLPKDRFSAERLKGVDSTLKIQPAELGDSAVYLCASSLVTWGQGARETQYFGPGTRLLVL.

The chain has TRBV27 and TRBJ1-1; D not resolved. V was cut by 3 bases and J by 5 bases, with 10 bases left in between. Germline V gene lookup returns CDR1 MNHEY and CDR2 SMNVEV (reference sequence). The CDR3 is made up of 13 amino acids. The CDR3 nucleotides read TGTGCCAGCAGTTTCCGGGGTGGGACTGAAGCTTTCTTT. Its translation is CASSFRGGTEAFF.

This clone appeared a single time. This chain joins TRBV10-3 and TRBJ1-1; unclear D gene. Trimming stripped 6 bases from V and 1 base from J, with 9 bases between. The CDR3 length is 13 residues. Per germline, CDR1 ENHRY and CDR2 SYGVKD. This chain's CDR3 is CAISLTANTEAFF. DNA for the CDR3: TGTGCCATCAGCCTCACAGCGAACACTGAAGCTTTCTTT.

The table lists this clone with a count of one. The chain recombines TRBV19 with TRBJ2-6, with D tentatively TRBD1 (5 bases). CDR1 is LNHDA, CDR2 SQIVND, per germline (reference sequence). The V end lost 5 bases, the J end lost 1 base, and 15 bases lay between the germline ends. The CDR3 is 17 amino acids. CDR3 loop: CASSRGQKGSGANVLTF. The CDR3, as DNA: TGTGCCAGTAGTCGAGGACAAAAAGGGTCTGGGGCCAACGTCCTGACTTTC.

V is TRBV5-5 and J is TRBJ2-6; TRBD1 might be the D (5 bases). This CDR3 region has 15 residues. Trimming shortened V by 4 bases and J by 2 bases, and 10 bases separated the two germline ends. The germline gives CDR1 SGHKS, CDR2 YYEKEE (reference sequence). The CDR3 region is CASSAEGAGANVLTF. CDR3 nucleotide sequence: TGTGCCAGCAGCGCTGAAGGGGCTGGGGCCAACGTCCTGACTTTC.

The chain joins TRBV28 to TRBJ2-1; TRBD2 is a possible D gene (5 bases). Trimming removed 7 bases from V and 6 bases from J, with 16 bases in between. From germline, CDR1 is MDHEN and CDR2 SYDVKM. The CDR3 is 14 residues long. In DNA form, the CDR3 reads TGTGCCAGCACCTTGGGAGTAAAACTCAATGAGCAGTTCTTC. It specifies CASTLGVKLNEQFF.

This chain joins TRBV2 and TRBJ2-1; 9 positions match TRBD2. J gave up 0 bases and V 4 bases, and 13 bases lay outside the gene matches. CDR3 length: 19 residues. In germline, CDR1 is SNHLY, CDR2 FYNNEI. The CDR3, as DNA: TGTGCCAGCAGTGGCATAAGCGGGGGGCAATACTCCTCCTACAATGAGCAGTTCTTC. This gives the protein CASSGISGGQYSSYNEQFF.

This clone was seen more than once but under ten times. The chain is built from TRBV28 and TRBJ2-7; D call uncertain. V dropped 5 bases and J dropped 2 bases, with 13 bases sitting between them. The CDR3 is 14 residues long. Germline lookup yields CDR1 MDHEN and CDR2 SYDVKM. The CDR3 nucleotides are TGTGCCAGCAGTCTCCCTACCGTCCCCTACGAGCAGTACTTC. This encodes CASSLPTVPYEQYF.

The chain employs TRBV9 and TRBJ2-3, with 7 bases matching TRBD1. The CDR3 extends over 17 amino acids. Germline CDR1 reads SGDLS; CDR2 reads YYNGEE. The junction had 14 bases not matched to a gene; V was cut back by 1 base and J by 6 bases. CDR3 in DNA: TGTGCCAGCAGCGTACGAGTTTCCCGGGACAGTGGGGATACGCAGTATTTT. The encoded protein is CASSVRVSRDSGDTQYF.

The rearrangement joins TRBV7-8 to TRBJ2-1; 8 bases map to TRBD2. Germline CDR1 is SGHVS and CDR2 is FQNEAQ. CDR3 length: 14 residues. The ends lost 5 bases at V and 6 bases at J; junction bases unmatched: 6. CDR3 sequence reads: CASSQAGVRNEQFF. CDR3 bases: TGTGCCAGCAGCCAAGCGGGAGTGCGCAATGAGCAGTTCTTC. The full variable domain, completed using reference TRBV7-8 and TRBJ2-1, is GAGVSQSPRYKVAKRGQDVALRCDPISGHVSLFWYQQALGQGPEFLTYFQNEAQLDKSGLPSDRFFAERPEGSVSTLKIQRTQQEDSAVYLCASSQAGVRNEQFFGPGTRLTVL.

The J gene is TRBJ1-3, the V gene TRBV19; D gene uncertain. The CDR3 totals 13 residues. Trimming took off 8 bases at V and 1 base at J, with 9 bases between the two ends. Germline lookup yields CDR1 LNHDA and CDR2 SQIVND (reference sequence). This CDR3 is CASQRESGNTIYF. The CDR3 nucleotides are TGTGCCAGTCAGAGGGAGTCTGGAAACACCATATATTTT.

V gene TRBV23-1 combines with J gene TRBJ1-4; D gene ambiguous. TRBV23-1 is an ORF; its function is uncertain. The CDR3 length is 18 residues. Trimming took off 4 bases at V and 4 bases at J, with 22 bases between the two ends. The CDR3 reads CASSPTRRDSELNEKLFF. DNA for the CDR3: TGCGCCAGCAGTCCCACCCGTCGTGACTCGGAACTTAATGAAAAACTGTTTTTT.

The gene calls are TRBV12-3 or TRBV12-4 and TRBJ2-7; possible D gene TRBD2, 6 bases. V was pared by 7 bases and J by 7 bases, with 17 bases between. CDR3 length equals 13 residues. The CDR3 DNA reads as TGTGCCAGCACTCCCGGGCTCGCGGGGGAGCAGTACTTC. The encoded protein is CASTPGLAGEQYF.

The chain joins TRBV3-1 (or the pseudogene TRBV3-2) to TRBJ2-7; D is ambiguous. The CDR3 is made up of 15 amino acids. Trimming stripped 5 bases from V and 1 base from J, with 15 bases between. The V gene's germline CDR1 is LGHDT and CDR2 YNNKEL (reference sequence). CDR3 bases: TGTGCCAGCAGCGGCAGGTATCTCATGTCCTACGAGCAGTACTTC. It specifies CASSGRYLMSYEQYF.

This chain uses TRBV7-3 with TRBJ1-1; D is perhaps TRBD1 (5 bases). CDR1 is SGHTA, CDR2 FQGTGA, per germline. The CDR3 has 16 amino acids. V lost 3 bases, J lost 0 bases, and 14 bases lay in between. CDR3 loop: CASSFSVARVNTEAFF. For the CDR3, the DNA is TGTGCCAGCAGCTTTTCTGTGGCCAGGGTGAACACTGAAGCTTTCTTT.